One sample yielded the 22 T cell receptor beta chains listed below, sequenced in a study of cytomegalovirus exposure and HLA in healthy donors. Primers included in the PCR were 60 Vbeta and 13 Jbeta primers. Produced via immunoSEQ multiplex PCR; TCRdb's table is partial and in-frame only. Of 140,000 to 150,000 clones in the sample, 73% are singletons; the top ten hold around 1.6%. Sequencing was performed on PBMCs. The origin of the receptors is a woman between 18 and 29 years old in good health and CMV-seronegative.

The chain has TRBV7-6 and TRBJ2-2; 7 bases fit TRBD2. Trimming cost V 3 bases and J 1 base; bases outside gene matches: 2. The germline V gene encodes CDR1 SGHVS and CDR2 FNYEAQ. The CDR3 is made up of 15 amino acids. The CDR3 DNA follows: TGTGCCAGCAGCTTGGCTAGCGGGAACACCGGGGAGCTGTTTTTT. Its translation is CASSLASGNTGELFF.

This clone was found once. CDR3 coding DNA: TGCGCCAGCAGCTTGGACAGCAGGGGAGTTGTTGACGAGCAGTACTTC. Its translation is CASSLDSRGVVDEQYF. The rearrangement uses TRBV5-1 and TRBJ2-7; TRBD1 is a possible D gene (6 bases). The CDR3 is made up of 16 amino acids. Germline-derived CDR1 and CDR2 are SGHRS and YFSETQ. Deletions cut 0 bases from V and 5 bases from J, with 18 bases between.

The chain uses TRBV10-3 and TRBJ2-5; 8 nucleotides align to TRBD1. The germline V gene has CDR1 ENHRY and CDR2 SYGVKD. The CDR3 is 15 amino acids. Trimming took 7 bases from V and 2 from J; bases not matched to a gene: 9. As DNA, the CDR3 is TGTGCCATCACCCCAGACAGGGGCGGGCAAGAGACCCAGTACTTC. Protein: CAITPDRGGQETQYF.

Of note for this clone: Distinct nucleotide sequences in the sample also encode this CDR3. The chain couples TRBV28 to TRBJ2-5, with TRBD2 matching 9 bases. V shed 3 bases and J 5 bases; nucleotides not matched to a gene: 4. The CDR3 runs 14 residues. Germline assignment: CDR1 MDHEN and CDR2 SYDVKM. This CDR3 reads CASSFGGGVETQYF. The CDR3 DNA is TGTGCCAGCAGTTTTGGCGGGGGGGTTGAGACCCAGTACTTC.

This chain links TRBV13 with TRBJ1-2; 9 nucleotides align to TRBD1. This CDR3 is built from 15 residues. Germline CDR1 reads PRHDT; CDR2 reads FYEKMQ (reference sequence). V dropped 5 bases and J dropped 0; count of bases not matched to a gene: 4. The CDR3 is CASSSRDRANYGYTF. DNA for the CDR3: TGTGCCAGCAGCAGCCGGGACAGGGCTAACTATGGCTACACCTTC.

The gene calls are TRBV5-1 and TRBJ1-1, with TRBD1 identical over 10 bases. Unmatched junction bases numbered 11, after V lost 6 bases and J lost 0 bases. The CDR3 is 17 residues long. Germline CDR1 SGHRS, CDR2 YFSETQ. The CDR3 sequence is CASNPRTGGRMNTEAFF. The CDR3 DNA reads TGCGCCAGCAACCCACGGACAGGGGGGCGTATGAACACTGAAGCTTTCTTT.

V usage is TRBV7-2 and J usage is TRBJ1-1; D gene ambiguous. With 4 bases removed from V and 1 base from J, the gap between germline ends came to 10 bases. This CDR3 has 14 amino acids. Germline assignment: CDR1 SGHTA and CDR2 FQGNSA. CDR3 residues: CASSYFGENTEAFF. CDR3 nucleotides: TGTGCCAGCAGCTACTTTGGAGAGAACACTGAAGCTTTCTTT.

This chain connects TRBV6-5 to TRBJ2-7, with TRBD2 identical over 13 bases. V dropped 6 bases and J dropped 1; count of bases not matched to a gene: 3. Per the germline V gene, CDR1 is MNHEY and CDR2 is SVGAGI. The CDR3 runs to 15 residues. The CDR3 bases are TGTGCCAGCAGCTTGGGACTAGCGGGGTCCTACGAGCAGTACGTC. This encodes CASSLGLAGSYEQYV.

The gene calls are TRBV28 and TRBJ1-2, with TRBD1 matching 7 bases. CDR1 MDHEN and CDR2 SYDVKM come from the germline V gene. CDR3 length: 13 residues. Trimming removed 6 bases from V and 8 bases from J; junction bases left unmatched: 9. The CDR3 loop is CASRTTGVGGYTF. DNA of the CDR3: TGTGCCAGCAGAACAACAGGGGTGGGAGGCTACACCTTC.

Note on this clone: The sample carries other DNA sequences with the same CDR3. The J gene is TRBJ2-1, the V gene TRBV5-1; D perhaps matches TRBD2 (7 bases). Germline lookup yields CDR1 SGHRS and CDR2 YFSETQ. The CDR3 spans 15 residues. V lost 4 bases to trimming and J lost 10 bases, with 21 bases between them. In DNA form, the CDR3 reads TGCGCCAGCAGCCCCTGGACGGGGGCGGGGGAGGAGCAGTTCTTC. Translated, it gives CASSPWTGAGEEQFF.

This clone was observed a handful of times. The V gene is TRBV21-1, the J gene TRBJ2-7; TRBD2, as called in the table, went unchecked against the DNA. TRBV21-1 is an annotated pseudogene. The CDR3 sequence is 15 residues long. CDR3 DNA: TGTGCCAGCAACGACGAGGGCAGGTGTGCCTACGAGCAGTACGTC. Amino acid sequence: CASNDEGRCAYEQYV.

The chain carries TRBV6-5 and TRBJ2-4, with TRBD1 matching 9 bases. The germline V gene encodes CDR1 MNHEY and CDR2 SVGAGI. With V trimmed by 2 bases and J by 8 bases, 4 bases remained unmatched. This CDR3 region has 14 residues. The DNA for the CDR3 is TGTGCCAGCAGTTACGGGACAGGGTGGGACATTCAGTACTTC. It specifies CASSYGTGWDIQYF.

This chain uses TRBV5-5 with TRBJ2-1; 9 nucleotides line up with TRBD2. V shed 0 bases and J 9 bases; nucleotides not matched to a gene: 7. The CDR3 is made up of 15 amino acids. CDR1 SGHKS and CDR2 YYEKEE come from the germline V gene (reference sequence). In DNA, the CDR3 is TGTGCCAGCAGCTTGGATGGCGGGAGGGTCGGTGAGCAGTTCTTC. Protein sequence: CASSLDGGRVGEQFF.

The chain is built from TRBV4-3 and TRBJ2-1; a possible D gene is TRBD1 (6 bases). Trimming shortened V by 3 bases and J by 5 bases, and 14 bases separated the two germline ends. Germline V gene lookup returns CDR1 LGHNA and CDR2 YSLEER. The CDR3 covers 15 residues. CDR3 bases: TGCGCCAGCAGCCAGAGAGCTCAGGGGAACAATGAGCAGTTCTTC. Protein product: CASSQRAQGNNEQFF.

The table lists this clone with a count of one. The chain combines TRBV15 with TRBJ1-1; D gene unclear. Germline V gene data show CDR1 as LNHNV and CDR2 as YYDKDF (reference sequence). The CDR3 is 16 amino acids. Trimming took 2 bases from V and 0 from J, leaving 13 bases between them. The CDR3 DNA sequence: TGTGCCACCAGCAGAAATTCGGGGATCATGAACACTGAAGCTTTCTTT. Translated: CATSRNSGIMNTEAFF.

This chain joins TRBV10-3 and TRBJ1-1, with a tentative D call TRBD1 (5 bases). The germline V gene encodes CDR1 ENHRY and CDR2 SYGVKD. Trimming removed 5 bases from V and 3 bases from J, with 19 bases in between. The CDR3 contains 16 residues. Here the CDR3 DNA reads TGTGCCATCAGTAAAGGAGGGGTGGGAGACTACACTGAAGCTTTCTTT. This sequence encodes CAISKGGVGDYTEAFF.

The chain carries TRBV14 and TRBJ1-1; TRBD1 is a possible D gene (5 bases). The CDR3 is 14 residues long. V dropped 2 bases and J dropped 7 bases, with 14 bases sitting between them. Germline V gene sequence: CDR1 SGHDN, CDR2 FVKESK. CDR3 in DNA: TGTGCCAGCAGCCAACAGGGTTGGGGTGGTGAAGCTTTCTTT. It codes for CASSQQGWGGEAFF.

CDR3 DNA: TGTGCCAGCACCGACGGGGGTATGAACACTGAAGCTTTCTTT. This gives the protein CASTDGGMNTEAFF. This sequence joins TRBV6-5 and TRBJ1-1; D is perhaps TRBD1 (5 bases). V was shortened by 7 bases and J by 0 bases, with 12 bases between the two germline ends. Germline V gives CDR1 MNHEY, CDR2 SVGAGI. The CDR3 length is 14 residues.

The chain is built from TRBV28 and TRBJ1-5, with D unclear. V lost 6 bases, J lost 9 bases, and 6 bases lay in between. This CDR3 is built from 10 residues. Germline CDR1 and CDR2: MDHEN and SYDVKM. This CDR3 reads CASSAGPQHF. The CDR3 DNA reads as TGTGCCAGCAGCGCCGGGCCCCAGCATTTT. Variable domain in full (rest from reference TRBV28 and TRBJ1-5): DVKVTQSSRYLVKRTGEKVFLECVQDMDHENMFWYRQDPGLGLRLIYFSYDVKMKEKGDIPEGYSVSREKKERFSLILESASTNQTSMYLCASSAGPQHFGDGTRLSIL.

This clone was counted a few times. The rearrangement uses TRBV29-1 and TRBJ1-1; 8 bases agree with TRBD1. The V and J ends lost 7 bases and 6 bases, in that order; junction bases with no gene match: 4. CDR3 length: 11 amino acids. CDR1 and CDR2 from the germline V gene are SQVTM and ANQGSEA. The CDR3 spells CSAEDRAEAFF. CDR3 coding DNA: TGCAGCGCTGAGGACAGGGCTGAAGCTTTCTTT.

This clone appeared a few times. The chain combines TRBV5-1 with TRBJ2-2; tentatively, D is TRBD1 (5 bases). Germline-derived CDR1 and CDR2 are SGHRS and YFSETQ. V lost 2 bases and J 3 bases, leaving 11 bases between the germline ends. This CDR3 is built from 15 residues. DNA for the CDR3: TGCGCCAGCAGCTTCCAGGGCCAGGACACCGGGGAGCTGTTTTTT. Its protein is CASSFQGQDTGELFF.

V gene TRBV7-6 combines with J gene TRBJ1-4; the D is unclear. V was cut by 6 bases and J by 7 bases, with 12 bases left in between. CDR3 length: 13 residues. From germline, CDR1 is SGHVS and CDR2 FNYEAQ. The CDR3 here is CASSVRESEKLFF. The CDR3 DNA is TGTGCCAGCAGTGTGAGGGAGAGTGAAAAACTGTTTTTT.